A single sample gave rise to the 9 T cell receptor beta chains below, sequenced in a study of control samples from healthy donors and cancer patients. The protocol was immunoSEQ multiplex PCR, while the TCRdb copy is restricted to in-frame clones and leaves out a portion. The data contain under 200,000 clones, about 91% of them singletons. The specimen sequenced was blood. The receptors here all came from a woman in her twenties or thirties in good health.

V is TRBV5-6 and J is TRBJ2-7; D gene uncertain. This CDR3 has 11 residues. The germline CDR1 and CDR2 sequences are SGHDT and YYEEEE. CDR3 sequence: CASSLFQERHV. Written as DNA, the CDR3 is TGTGCCAGCAGCTTGTTCCAGGAGAGGCACGTC.

The V and J genes are TRBV3-1 (or the pseudogene TRBV3-2) and TRBJ1-4, with no clear D. The germline V and J ends were trimmed by 1 base and 5 bases, with 11 bases remaining between them. Germline V CDR1 and CDR2: LGHDT, YNNKEL (reference sequence). This CDR3 spans 15 amino acids. In nucleotides, the CDR3 is TGTGCCAGCAGCCAAGCGACGGGGAGGAATGAAAAACTGTTTTTT. This sequence encodes CASSQATGRNEKLFF.

This rearrangement joins TRBV27 to TRBJ1-2, with a weak D call TRBD1 (5 bases). The V gene's germline CDR1 is MNHEY and CDR2 SMNVEV (reference sequence). V was clipped by 2 bases and J by 0 bases, with 16 bases between them. The CDR3 has 17 amino acids. The DNA of the CDR3 is TGTGCCAGCAGTTTAATAGGGGAGGGCGTCACTAACTATGGCTACACCTTC. Its translation: CASSLIGEGVTNYGYTF.

DNA for the CDR3: TGTGCCAGCAGCCAACCCAGGGTGAAGCAGTTCTTC. Translation: CASSQPRVKQFF. This sequence joins TRBV12-3 or TRBV12-4 and TRBJ2-1, with a weak D call TRBD1 (5 bases). V was pared by 6 bases and J by 11 bases, with 14 bases between. This CDR3 has 12 residues.

This chain uses TRBV27 with TRBJ2-7; D perhaps matches TRBD2 (5 bases). Per germline, CDR1 MNHEY and CDR2 SMNVEV (reference sequence). CDR3 length: 12 amino acids. V lost 8 bases, J lost 4 bases, and 12 bases lay in between. The CDR3 is CASGRVLYEQYF. DNA for the CDR3: TGTGCCAGCGGGAGAGTCCTATACGAGCAGTACTTC.

J is TRBJ1-1 and V is TRBV5-6; TRBD1 might be the D (5 bases). Trimming stripped 4 bases from V and 1 base from J, with 8 bases between. The CDR3 length is 13 residues. CDR1 and CDR2 from the germline V gene are SGHDT and YYEEEE. CDR3 in amino acids: CASSLGPNTEAFF. DNA for the CDR3: TGTGCCAGCAGCCTGGGGCCGAACACTGAAGCTTTCTTT.

The V call is TRBV6-5, the J call TRBJ1-2; possibly TRBD1 for D (6 bases). Per germline, CDR1 MNHEY and CDR2 SVGAGI. V lost 2 bases and J lost 8, with 12 bases in between. This CDR3 has 13 amino acids. Written as DNA, the CDR3 is TGTGCCAGCAGTTACAGGGGGGTCGGCGGCTACACCTTC. It specifies CASSYRGVGGYTF.

Remarks on this clone: Relative to the germline gene, one junction end is altered; a read error may explain this. The V call is TRBV6-5, the J call TRBJ2-7, with D possibly TRBD1 on 5 matching bases. The CDR3 has 14 amino acids. Germline V gives CDR1 MNHEY, CDR2 SVGAGI. As DNA, the CDR3 is TGTGCCAGCAGTTCTCTAAAGGGGTCCTACGGGCAGTACTTC. Its translation is CASSSLKGSYGQYF.

The gene calls are TRBV19 and TRBJ2-4; D is uncertain. V lost 2 bases and J 6 bases, leaving 14 bases between the germline ends. This CDR3 has 15 amino acids. Looked up from germline, CDR1 is LNHDA and CDR2 is SQIVND (reference sequence). CDR3 DNA sequence: TGTGCCAGTAGTATAAAAGTGGATGCAGGAAACATTCAGTACTTC. This gives the protein CASSIKVDAGNIQYF.